This T cell receptor beta chain was identified in a study of cytomegalovirus exposure and HLA in healthy donors. Study-level findings and limits: Reported results showed that the classifier diagnosed cytomegalovirus status with high specificity and sensitivity.

About this clone: The antigen is undetermined.

The ends lost 3 bases at V and 13 bases at J; junction bases unmatched: 6. This CDR3 region has 13 residues. Germline V gives CDR1 SGDLS, CDR2 YYNGEE. The PCR made use of 60 Vbeta and 13 Jbeta primers. Repertoires were generated with immunoSEQ multiplex PCR, while TCRdb's copy carries only in-frame clones and drops some. Seen here are about 160,000 clones, around 84% observed once, and the top ten hold 6.4%. The sequence came from a man aged 50 to 59 in good health and CMV-seropositive. The specimen sequenced was PBMCs. V is TRBV9 and J is TRBJ2-1; 11 positions agree with TRBD2. The CDR3 bases are TGTGCCAGCAGCGGACTAGCGGGGTTTCCCCAGTTCTTC. Its translation is CASSGLAGFPQFF.